This T cell receptor beta chain was profiled in a study of T cells in Graves' hyperthyroidism and ophthalmopathy. Amplified TCR beta CDR3 regions derived from RNA transcripts. The HTBI set primed first-round TCR CDR3 RT-PCR. TCRdb itself ran the multiplex PCR reads through MiXCR, one entry per CDR3 protein. The table has 400,000 to 450,000 distinct CDR3 sequences, about 14% seen once. This clonotype came up many times. Enrolled ophthalmopathy patients presented with a Clinical Activity Score of at least 3, a NOSPECS grade of at least 4, and disease duration under 3 months. This CDR3 contains 15 residues. The V gene's germline CDR1 is SGHRS and CDR2 YFSETQ. The V and J ends lost 5 bases and 3 bases respectively, with 15 bases between them.

This receptor was obtained from a man younger than 30 with Graves' ophthalmopathy. The rearrangement links TRBV5-1 to TRBJ1-3; D is undetermined. The sequencing input was blood. The CDR3, as DNA: TGCGCCAGCAGTTCTCTAGGTGGTTTTGGAAACACCATATATTTT. Translation gives CASSSLGGFGNTIYF.